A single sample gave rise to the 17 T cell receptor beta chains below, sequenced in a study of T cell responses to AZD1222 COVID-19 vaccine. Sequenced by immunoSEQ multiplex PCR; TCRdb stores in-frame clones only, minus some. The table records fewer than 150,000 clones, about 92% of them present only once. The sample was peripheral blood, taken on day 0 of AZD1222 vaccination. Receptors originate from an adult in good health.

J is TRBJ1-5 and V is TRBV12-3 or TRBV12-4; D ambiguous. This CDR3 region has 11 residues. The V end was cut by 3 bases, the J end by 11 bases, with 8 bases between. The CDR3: CASSFGGAQHF. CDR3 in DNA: TGTGCCAGCAGTTTTGGCGGGGCCCAGCATTTT.

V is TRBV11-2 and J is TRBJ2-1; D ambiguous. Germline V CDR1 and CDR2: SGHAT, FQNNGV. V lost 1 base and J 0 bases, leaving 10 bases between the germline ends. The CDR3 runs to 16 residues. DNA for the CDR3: TGTGCCAGCAGCTTAGGATTAGTAGCCTCCTACAATGAGCAGTTCTTC. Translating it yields CASSLGLVASYNEQFF.

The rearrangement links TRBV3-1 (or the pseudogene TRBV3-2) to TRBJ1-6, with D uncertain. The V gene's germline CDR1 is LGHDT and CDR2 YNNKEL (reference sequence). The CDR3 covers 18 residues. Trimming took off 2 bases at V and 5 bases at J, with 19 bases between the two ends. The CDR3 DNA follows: TGTGCCAGCAGCCAACACAGTCCCATTTCACATCATAATTCACCCCTCCACTTT. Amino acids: CASSQHSPISHHNSPLHF.

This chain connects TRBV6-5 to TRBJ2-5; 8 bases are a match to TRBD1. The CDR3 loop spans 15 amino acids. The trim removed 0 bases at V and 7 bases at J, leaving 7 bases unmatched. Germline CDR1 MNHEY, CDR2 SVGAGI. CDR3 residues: CASSYSPQGAGTQYF. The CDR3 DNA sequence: TGTGCCAGCAGTTACTCCCCCCAGGGGGCGGGGACCCAGTACTTC.

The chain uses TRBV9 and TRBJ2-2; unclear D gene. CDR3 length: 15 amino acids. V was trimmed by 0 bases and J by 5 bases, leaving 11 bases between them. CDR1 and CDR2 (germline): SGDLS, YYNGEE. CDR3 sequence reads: CASSVVSSGTGELFF. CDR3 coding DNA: TGTGCCAGCAGCGTAGTTAGTTCCGGGACCGGGGAGCTGTTTTTT.

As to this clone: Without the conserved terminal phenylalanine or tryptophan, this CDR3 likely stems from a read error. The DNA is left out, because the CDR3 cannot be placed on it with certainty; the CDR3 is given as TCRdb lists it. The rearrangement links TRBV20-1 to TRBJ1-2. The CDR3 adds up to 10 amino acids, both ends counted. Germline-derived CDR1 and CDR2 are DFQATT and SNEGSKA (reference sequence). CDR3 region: CSARRCAGNY.

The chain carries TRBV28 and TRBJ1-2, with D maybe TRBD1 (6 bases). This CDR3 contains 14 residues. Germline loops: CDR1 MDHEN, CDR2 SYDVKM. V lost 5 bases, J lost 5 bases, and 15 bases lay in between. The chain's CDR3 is CASSKSWTAYGYTF. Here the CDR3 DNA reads TGTGCCAGCAGTAAATCTTGGACAGCTTATGGCTACACCTTC.

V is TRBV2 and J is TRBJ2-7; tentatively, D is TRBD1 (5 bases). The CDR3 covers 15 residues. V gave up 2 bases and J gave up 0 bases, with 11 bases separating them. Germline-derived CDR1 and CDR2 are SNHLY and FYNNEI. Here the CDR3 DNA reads TGTGCCAGCAGTGAACAGGGCCTAAGCTCCTACGAGCAGTACTTC. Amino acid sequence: CASSEQGLSSYEQYF.

This CDR3 is CASSIDGTGDQPQHF. The CDR3 DNA follows: TGTGCCAGTAGTATAGACGGGACAGGGGACCAGCCCCAGCATTTT. V usage is TRBV19 and J usage is TRBJ1-5, with 10 nucleotides matching TRBD1. J gave up 7 bases and V 0 bases, and 3 bases lay outside the gene matches. CDR1 and CDR2 (germline): LNHDA, SQIVND (reference sequence). This CDR3 region has 15 residues.

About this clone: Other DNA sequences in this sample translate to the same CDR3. The CDR3 protein is CAWSVWAGAGNTIYF. CDR3 in DNA: TGTGCCTGGAGTGTTTGGGCAGGGGCTGGAAACACCATATATTTT. The genes are TRBV30 and TRBJ1-3, with TRBD1 as a possible D gene (6 bases). Trimming stripped 0 bases from V and 2 bases from J, with 11 bases between. CDR1 and CDR2 (germline): GTSNPN, SVGIG (reference sequence). This CDR3 is built from 15 residues.

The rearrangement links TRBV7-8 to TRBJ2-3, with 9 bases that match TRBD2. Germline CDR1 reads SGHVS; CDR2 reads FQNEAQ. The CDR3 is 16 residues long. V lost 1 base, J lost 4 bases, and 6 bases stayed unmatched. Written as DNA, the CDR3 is TGTGCCAGCAGCTTAGTCCTAGCGGGAACTTCAGATACGCAGTATTTT. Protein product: CASSLVLAGTSDTQYF.

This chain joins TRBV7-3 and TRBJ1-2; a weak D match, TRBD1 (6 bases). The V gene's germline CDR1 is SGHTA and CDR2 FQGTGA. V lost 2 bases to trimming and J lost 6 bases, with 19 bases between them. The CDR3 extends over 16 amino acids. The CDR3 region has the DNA TGTGCCAGCAGCTTAGGAGCCGGGGGCGCCGTAGATGGCTACACCTTC. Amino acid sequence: CASSLGAGGAVDGYTF.

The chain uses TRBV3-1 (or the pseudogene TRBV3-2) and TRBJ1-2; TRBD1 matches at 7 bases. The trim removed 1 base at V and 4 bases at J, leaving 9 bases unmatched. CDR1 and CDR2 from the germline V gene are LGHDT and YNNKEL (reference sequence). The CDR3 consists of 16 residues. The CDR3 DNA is TGTGCCAGCAGCCAAGGTGGGACAGCCCTTGGCTATGGCTACACCTTC. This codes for CASSQGGTALGYGYTF.

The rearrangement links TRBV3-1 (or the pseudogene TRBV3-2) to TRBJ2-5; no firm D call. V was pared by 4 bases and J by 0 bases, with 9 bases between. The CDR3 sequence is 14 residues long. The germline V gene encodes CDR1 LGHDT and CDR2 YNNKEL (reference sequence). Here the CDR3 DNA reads TGTGCCAGCAGCCCATTTTCGTACCAAGAGACCCAGTACTTC. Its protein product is CASSPFSYQETQYF.

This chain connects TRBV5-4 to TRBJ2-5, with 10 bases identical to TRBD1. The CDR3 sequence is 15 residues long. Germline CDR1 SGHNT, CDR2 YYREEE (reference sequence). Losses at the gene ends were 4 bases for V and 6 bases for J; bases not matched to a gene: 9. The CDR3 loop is CASSADRGRSQTQYF. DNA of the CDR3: TGTGCCAGCAGCGCCGACAGGGGGCGAAGTCAGACCCAGTACTTC.

DNA of the CDR3: TGTGCCAGCAGTTACCCACCGGGGGCGAAATTTTCACCCCTCCACTTT. Its translation is CASSYPPGAKFSPLHF. This chain uses TRBV6-2 or TRBV6-3 with TRBJ1-6, with D perhaps TRBD1 (6 bases). The CDR3 extends over 16 amino acids. The germline V and J ends were trimmed by 2 bases and 9 bases, with 17 bases remaining between them. Germline V gene sequence: CDR1 MNHEY, CDR2 SVGEGT.

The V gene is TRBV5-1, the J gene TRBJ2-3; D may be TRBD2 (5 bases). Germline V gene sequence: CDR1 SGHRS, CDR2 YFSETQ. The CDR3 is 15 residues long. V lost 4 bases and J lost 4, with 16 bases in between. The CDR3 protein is CASSLMSGSPDTQYF. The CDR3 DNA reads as TGCGCCAGCAGCCTAATGAGCGGTAGCCCAGATACGCAGTATTTT.